The clone carrying this T cell receptor (beta chain) was counted between two and nine times. These data are taken from a study of human T cells and chemical hapten exposure. Study as a whole: Weekly administration of diphenylcyclopropenone to the scalp of patients continued throughout the roughly 23-week study.

Using its own MiXCR run on the RACE reads, TCRdb lists one record per CDR3 protein. In the table there are tens of thousands of distinct CDR3 sequences, more than 9% of which are singletons. Time point given: patch test 2, 6 weeks after DPC sensitization. Treatment described: therapeutic diphenylcyclopropenone sensitization with weekly scalp DPC. Material: whole blood, obtained in connection with sensitization to the hapten diphenylcyclopropenone (DPC). The source of this sequence is a woman between 45 and 65 years old with alopecia areata. Some clones in this sample may be carry-over from other donors' samples.

The CDR3 nucleotides are TGCGCCAGCAGTGAGTCCCAGGCCTATGCCACCTACGAGCAGTACTTC. It translates to CASSESQAYATYEQYF. The chain uses TRBV10-2 and TRBJ2-7; D is uncertain. Trimming shortened V by 0 bases and J by 2 bases, and 14 bases separated the two germline ends. The CDR3 is made up of 16 amino acids. CDR1 WSHSY and CDR2 SAAADI come from the germline V gene.